This entry is about one T cell receptor (beta chain). This sample also contains other DNA sequences that code for the same CDR3. Sequenced by immunoSEQ multiplex PCR; TCRdb stores in-frame clones only, minus some. Among hundreds of thousands of clones listed, around 78% were seen once. This sample was included in a study of shared clonotypes between healthy human individuals. Trimming took off 2 bases at V and 9 bases at J, with 11 bases between the two ends. Germline loops: CDR1 ENHRY, CDR2 SYGVKD. This CDR3 spans 13 amino acids. The clonotype originates from a woman in her twenties or thirties in good health. The sample taken for sequencing was memory CD4+ T cells sorted from blood. Specified subset: CD45RA-negative fraction. The chain couples TRBV10-3 to TRBJ1-5; D may be TRBD1 (6 bases). The CDR3 here is CAISEEQGRPQHF. The DNA for the CDR3 is TGTGCCATCAGTGAGGAACAGGGTCGGCCCCAGCATTTT.